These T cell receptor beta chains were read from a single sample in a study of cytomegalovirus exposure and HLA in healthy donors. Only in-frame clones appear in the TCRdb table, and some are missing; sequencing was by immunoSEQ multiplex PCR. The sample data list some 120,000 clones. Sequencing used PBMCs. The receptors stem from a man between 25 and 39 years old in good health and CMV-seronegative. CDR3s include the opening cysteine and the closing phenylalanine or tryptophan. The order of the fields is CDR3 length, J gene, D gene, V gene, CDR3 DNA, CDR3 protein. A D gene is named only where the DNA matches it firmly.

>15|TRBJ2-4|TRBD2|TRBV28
TGTGCCAGCAGTGTAACTAGCGGGAAGTCGGACATTCAGTACTTC
CASSVTSGKSDIQYF
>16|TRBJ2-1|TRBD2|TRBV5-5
TGTGCCAGCAGCTTGCAGCTAGCGGGAACCCCTAGTGAGCAGTTCTTC
CASSLQLAGTPSEQFF
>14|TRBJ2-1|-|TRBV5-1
TGCGCCAGCAGCTTGGCCCCTTTGGAGGATGAGCAGTTCTTC
CASSLAPLEDEQFF
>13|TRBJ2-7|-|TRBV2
TGTGCCAGCAGTGCCGGGGGATCCTACGGGCAGTACTTC
CASSAGGSYGQYF
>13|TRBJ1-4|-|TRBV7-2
TGTGCCAGCAGCATCTCAACTAATGAAAAACTGTTTTTT
CASSISTNEKLFF
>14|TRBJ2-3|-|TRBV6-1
TGTGCCAGCATGACAGGAGAAGTCCCAGATACGCAGTATTTT
CASMTGEVPDTQYF
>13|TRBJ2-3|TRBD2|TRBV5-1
TGCGCCAGCAGCCACGGGGGGACAGATACGCAGTATTTT
CASSHGGTDTQYF
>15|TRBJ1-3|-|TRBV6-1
TGTGCCAGCAGTGAAGCCAGGACAGAAGGAAACACCATATATTTT
CASSEARTEGNTIYF
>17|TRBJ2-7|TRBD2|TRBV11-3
TGTGCCAGCAGCCGCGCCGGGACTAGCGCCTGGGGGGACGAGCAGTACTTC
CASSRAGTSAWGDEQYF
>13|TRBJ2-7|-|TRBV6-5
TGTGCCAGCAGTCCGAGCGCCGCAAACGAGCAGTACTTC
CASSPSAANEQYF
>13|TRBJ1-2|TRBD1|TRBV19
TGTGCCAGTCGGACAGGGGGCCCCTATGGCTACACCTTC
CASRTGGPYGYTF